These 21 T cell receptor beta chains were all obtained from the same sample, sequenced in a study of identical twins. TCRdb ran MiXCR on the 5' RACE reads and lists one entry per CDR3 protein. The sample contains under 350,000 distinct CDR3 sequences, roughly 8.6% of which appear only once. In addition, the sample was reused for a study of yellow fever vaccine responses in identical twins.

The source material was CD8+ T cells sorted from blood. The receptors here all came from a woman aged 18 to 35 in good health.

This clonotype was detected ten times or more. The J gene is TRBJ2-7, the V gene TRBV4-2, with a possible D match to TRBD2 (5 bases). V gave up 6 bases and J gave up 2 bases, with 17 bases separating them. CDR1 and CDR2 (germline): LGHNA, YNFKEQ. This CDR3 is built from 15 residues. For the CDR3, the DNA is TGTGCCAGCAGACAAACTTCGGGATCTACCTACGAGCAGTACTTC. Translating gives CASRQTSGSTYEQYF.

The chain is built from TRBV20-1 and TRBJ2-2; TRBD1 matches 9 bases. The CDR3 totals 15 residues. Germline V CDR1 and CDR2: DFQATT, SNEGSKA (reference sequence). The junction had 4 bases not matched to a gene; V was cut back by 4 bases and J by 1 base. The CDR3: CSATGQGLNTGELFF. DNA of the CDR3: TGCAGTGCTACGGGACAGGGTTTGAACACCGGGGAGCTGTTTTTT.

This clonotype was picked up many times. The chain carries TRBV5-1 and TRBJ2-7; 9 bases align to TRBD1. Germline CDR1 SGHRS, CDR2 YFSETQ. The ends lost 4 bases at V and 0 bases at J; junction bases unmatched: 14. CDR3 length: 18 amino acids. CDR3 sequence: CASSGLEDRGVLSYEQYF. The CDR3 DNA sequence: TGCGCCAGCAGCGGACTCGAGGACAGGGGTGTCCTCTCCTACGAGCAGTACTTC.

CDR3 DNA sequence: TGTGCCTGGAGGGTCGACTTTGGCCCCTACGAGCAGTACTTC. Translation: CAWRVDFGPYEQYF. The genes are TRBV30 and TRBJ2-7, with no clear D. Germline CDR1 reads GTSNPN; CDR2 reads SVGIG (reference sequence). Trimming took 3 bases from V and 2 from J, leaving 14 bases between them. This CDR3 is 14 amino acids long.

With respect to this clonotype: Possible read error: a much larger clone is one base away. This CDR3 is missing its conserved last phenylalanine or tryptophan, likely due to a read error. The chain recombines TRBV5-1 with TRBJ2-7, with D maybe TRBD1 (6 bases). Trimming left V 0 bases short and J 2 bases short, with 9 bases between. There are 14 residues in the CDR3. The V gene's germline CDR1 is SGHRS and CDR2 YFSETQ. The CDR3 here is CASSLEQGPYEQYS. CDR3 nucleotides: TGCGCCAGCAGCTTGGAACAGGGCCCCTACGAGCAGTACTCC.

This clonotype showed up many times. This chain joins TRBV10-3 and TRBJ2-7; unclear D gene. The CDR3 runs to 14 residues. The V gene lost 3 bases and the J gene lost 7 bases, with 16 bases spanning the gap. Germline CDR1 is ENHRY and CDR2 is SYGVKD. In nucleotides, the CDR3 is TGTGCCATCAGTGACCTCGAAACGGAAAGAGAGCAGTACTTC. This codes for CAISDLETEREQYF.

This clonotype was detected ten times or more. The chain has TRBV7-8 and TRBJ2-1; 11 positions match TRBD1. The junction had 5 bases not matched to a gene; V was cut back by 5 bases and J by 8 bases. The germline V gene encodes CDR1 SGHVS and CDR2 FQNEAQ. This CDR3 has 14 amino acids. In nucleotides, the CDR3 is TGTGCCAGCAGCGCCCGGGACAGGGGGGATGAGCAGTTCTTC. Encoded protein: CASSARDRGDEQFF.

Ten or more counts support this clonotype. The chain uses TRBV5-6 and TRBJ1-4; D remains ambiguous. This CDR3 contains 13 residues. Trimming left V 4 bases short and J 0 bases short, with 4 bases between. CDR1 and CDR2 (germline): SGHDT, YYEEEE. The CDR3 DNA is TGTGCCAGCAGCCAAGCAACTAATGAAAAACTGTTTTTT. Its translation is CASSQATNEKLFF.

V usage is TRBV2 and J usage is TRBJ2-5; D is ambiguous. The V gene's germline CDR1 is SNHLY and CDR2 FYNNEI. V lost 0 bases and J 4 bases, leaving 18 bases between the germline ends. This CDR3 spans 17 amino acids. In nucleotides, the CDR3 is TGTGCCAGCAGTGAAGCGCTTCGGGCTTCCGCCCCAGAGACCCAGTACTTC. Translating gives CASSEALRASAPETQYF.

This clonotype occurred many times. CDR3 DNA: TGTGCCAGCAGCTCCCAGCAGGGGCAGTACTTC. The encoded protein is CASSSQQGQYF. The chain links TRBV7-9 to TRBJ2-7; D is perhaps TRBD1 (5 bases). The V gene lost 4 bases and the J gene lost 9 bases, with 10 bases spanning the gap. Germline V lookup: CDR1 SEHNR, CDR2 FQNEAQ (reference sequence). The CDR3 consists of 11 residues. Combining the CDR3 with reference TRBV7-9 and TRBJ2-7 gives the whole variable domain DTGVSQNPRHKITKRGQNVTFRCDPISEHNRLYWYRQTLGQGPEFLTYFQNEAQLEKSRLLSDRFSAERPKGSFSTLEIQRTEQGDSAMYLCASSSQQGQYFGPGTRLTVT.

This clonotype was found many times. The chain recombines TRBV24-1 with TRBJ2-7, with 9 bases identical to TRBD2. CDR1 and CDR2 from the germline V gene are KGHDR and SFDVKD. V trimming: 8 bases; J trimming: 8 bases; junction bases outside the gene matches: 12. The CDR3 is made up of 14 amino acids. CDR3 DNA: TGTGCCACCAACGGGACTAGCAACGGTAAGCAGCAGTACTTC. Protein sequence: CATNGTSNGKQQYF.

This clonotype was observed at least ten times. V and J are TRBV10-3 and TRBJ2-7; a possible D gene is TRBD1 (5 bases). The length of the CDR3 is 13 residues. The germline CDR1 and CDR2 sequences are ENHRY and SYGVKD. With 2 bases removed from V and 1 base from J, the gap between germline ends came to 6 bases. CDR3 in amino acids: CAISEDRSYEQYF. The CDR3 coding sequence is TGTGCCATCAGTGAGGACAGATCCTACGAGCAGTACTTC.

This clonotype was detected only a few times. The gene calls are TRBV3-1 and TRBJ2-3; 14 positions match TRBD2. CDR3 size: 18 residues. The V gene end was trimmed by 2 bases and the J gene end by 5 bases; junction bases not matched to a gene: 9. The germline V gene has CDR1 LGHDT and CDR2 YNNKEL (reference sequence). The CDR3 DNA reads TGTGCCAGCAGCCAACATCCGGGACTAGCGGGAGTTGGAGATACGCAGTATTTT. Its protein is CASSQHPGLAGVGDTQYF.

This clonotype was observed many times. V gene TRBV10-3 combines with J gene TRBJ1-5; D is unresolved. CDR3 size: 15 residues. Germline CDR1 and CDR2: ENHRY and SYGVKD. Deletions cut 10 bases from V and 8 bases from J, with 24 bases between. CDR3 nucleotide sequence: TGTGCCACTCGGACGGGCCTGATCGACGTGGAGCCCCAGCATTTT. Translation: CATRTGLIDVEPQHF.

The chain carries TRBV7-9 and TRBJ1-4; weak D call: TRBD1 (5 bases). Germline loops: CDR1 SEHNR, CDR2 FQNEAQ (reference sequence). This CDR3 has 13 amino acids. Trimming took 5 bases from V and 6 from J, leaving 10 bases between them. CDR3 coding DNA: TGTGCCAGCAGCACCGAGGGGCATGAAAAACTGTTTTTT. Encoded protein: CASSTEGHEKLFF.

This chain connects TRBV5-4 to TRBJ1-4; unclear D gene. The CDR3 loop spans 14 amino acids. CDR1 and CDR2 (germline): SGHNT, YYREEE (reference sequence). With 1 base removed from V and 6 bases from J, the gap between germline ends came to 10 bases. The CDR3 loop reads CASSLLEQDEKLFF. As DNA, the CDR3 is TGTGCCAGCAGCTTGTTAGAGCAGGATGAAAAACTGTTTTTT.

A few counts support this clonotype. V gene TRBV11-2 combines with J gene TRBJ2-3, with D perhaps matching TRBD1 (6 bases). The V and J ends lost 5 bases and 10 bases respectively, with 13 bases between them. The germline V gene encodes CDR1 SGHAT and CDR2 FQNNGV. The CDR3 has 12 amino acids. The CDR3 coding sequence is TGTGCCAGCAGCCCTGGACAGAATCCGCAGTATTTT. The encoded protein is CASSPGQNPQYF.

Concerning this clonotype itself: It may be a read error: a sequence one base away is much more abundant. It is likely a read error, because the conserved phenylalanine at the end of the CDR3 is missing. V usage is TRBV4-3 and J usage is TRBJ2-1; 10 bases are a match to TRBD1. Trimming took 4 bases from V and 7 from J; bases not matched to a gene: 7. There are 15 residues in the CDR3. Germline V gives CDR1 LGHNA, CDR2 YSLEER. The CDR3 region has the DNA TGCGCCAGCAGCCCCGGGACAGGGGATTGGAATGAGCAGTTCCTC. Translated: CASSPGTGDWNEQFL.

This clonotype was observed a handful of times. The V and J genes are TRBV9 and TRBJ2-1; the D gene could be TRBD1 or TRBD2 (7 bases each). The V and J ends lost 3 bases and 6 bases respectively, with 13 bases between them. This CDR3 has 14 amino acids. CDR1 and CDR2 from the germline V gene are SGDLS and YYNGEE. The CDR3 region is CASSASGGVNEQFF. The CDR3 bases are TGTGCCAGCAGCGCTTCAGGGGGGGTCAATGAGCAGTTCTTC.

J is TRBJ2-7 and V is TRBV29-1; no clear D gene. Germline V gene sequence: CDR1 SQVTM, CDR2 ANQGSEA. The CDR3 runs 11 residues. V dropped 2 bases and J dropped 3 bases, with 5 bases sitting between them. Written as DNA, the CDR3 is TGCAGCGTTGAACAGTTCTACGAGCAGTACTTC. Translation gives CSVEQFYEQYF.

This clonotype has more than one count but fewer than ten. CDR3 loop: CAARSGYEQYF. Here the CDR3 DNA reads TGTGCCGCAAGGTCGGGCTACGAGCAGTACTTC. This chain uses TRBV2 with TRBJ2-7; D unresolved. V was clipped by 11 bases and J by 3 bases, with 11 bases between them. The CDR3 totals 11 residues. Germline values: CDR1 SNHLY, CDR2 FYNNEI.